Listed below are T cell receptor beta chains from one sample, sequenced in a study of blood T cell repertoires in COVID-19. Sequenced by immunoSEQ multiplex PCR; TCRdb stores in-frame clones only, minus some. The sample yields 130,000 to 150,000 clones, roughly 76% seen once. The sample consisted of peripheral blood. These receptors all stem from a human donor with acute or convalescent COVID-19. The donor label of this sample is uncertain. Both conserved end residues are part of each CDR3. Each record gives: J gene, D gene, V gene, clone size, CDR3 DNA, CDR3 protein. The D gene is left open where the match is weak. Only some rows state a clone size, as once, few, many or a class for expanded clones.

>TRBJ1-3|TRBD1|TRBV25-1|-
TGTGCCAGCAGTGAAAACGTTGGACAGGACTGGTCTGGAAACACCATATATTTT
CASSENVGQDWSGNTIYF
>TRBJ2-3|-|TRBV5-3|-
TGTGCCAGAAGCTTGGAGGCCAGAGGGGATACGCAGTATTTT
CARSLEARGDTQYF
>TRBJ1-2|TRBD1|TRBV7-6|-
TGTGCCAGCAGCTTAGCGGGGACAGGGGACGGTGGCTACACCTTC
CASSLAGTGDGGYTF
>TRBJ1-5|-|TRBV6-5|once
TGTGCCAGCTCTAGGGGACAAAGCAATCAGCCCCAGCATTTT
CASSRGQSNQPQHF
>TRBJ1-2|TRBD1|TRBV2|-
TGTGCCAGCAGTGATTTGGGGACAGGGGGCTACTATGGCTACACCTTC
CASSDLGTGGYYGYTF
>TRBJ1-5|-|TRBV7-3|-
TGTGCCAGCAGCTTAATGGGAGAGGGTCAGCCCCAGCATTTT
CASSLMGEGQPQHF
>TRBJ1-1|-|TRBV6-5|-
TGTGCCAGCAGCAGCCACGGGAGCACTGAAGCTTTCTTT
CASSSHGSTEAFF
>TRBJ2-1|-|TRBV27|-
TGTGCCAGCATCCTTCCACAGGGAAACTCCTACAATGAGCAGTTCTTC
CASILPQGNSYNEQFF
>TRBJ2-2|TRBD2|TRBV3-1/TRBV3-2|-
TGTGCCAGCAAGCTAGCGGGGACGGGAAACACCGGGGAGCTGTTTTTT
CASKLAGTGNTGELFF
>TRBJ2-1|-|TRBV6-5|once
TGTGCCAGCAGTTACTCCAAGAGCAATGAGCAGTTCTTC
CASSYSKSNEQFF
>TRBJ2-3|-|TRBV5-6|-
TGTGCCAGCAGCTTGGCCGGACAGACCCTTACAGATACGCAGTATTTT
CASSLAGQTLTDTQYF
>TRBJ2-5|-|TRBV7-9|-
TGTGCCAGCAGCTTATTGGTCCAGGAGACCCAGTACTTC
CASSLLVQETQYF
>TRBJ2-1|-|TRBV6-1|-
TGTGCCAGCAGTCCCGGACTAAATGAGCAGTTCTTC
CASSPGLNEQFF
>TRBJ1-1|-|TRBV2|-
TGTGCCAGCATGTCACATGCAGGCTTGGAAGCTTTCTTT
CASMSHAGLEAFF
>TRBJ1-2|-|TRBV30|-
TGTGCCTGTTTTAGGGGTAATGGCTACACCTTC
CACFRGNGYTF
>TRBJ1-1|-|TRBV7-9|-
TGTGCCAGCAGCTTAGGTTGGACGGGGGCTGAAGCTTTCTTT
CASSLGWTGAEAFF
>TRBJ1-1|-|TRBV14|-
TGTGCCAGCAGCCTTGTAGGGGGAAAAACTGAAGCTTTCTTT
CASSLVGGKTEAFF
>TRBJ1-1|-|TRBV12-3/TRBV12-4|-
TGTGCCAGCAGTCCCCCAGGAACTGAAGCTTTCTTT
CASSPPGTEAFF
>TRBJ1-5|TRBD1|TRBV24-1|-
TGTGCCACCAGTGACGGGAACCGACAGGGGAGCAATCAGCCCCAGCATTTT
CATSDGNRQGSNQPQHF
>TRBJ2-2|-|TRBV19|-
TGTGCCAGTAGTATCGGAGGAGGGGCCAACACCGGGGAGCTGTTTTTT
CASSIGGGANTGELFF
>TRBJ1-2|-|TRBV7-9|-
TGTGCCAGCAGCTTAGCTTCGAGTCGCTACACCTTC
CASSLASSRYTF
>TRBJ1-5|-|TRBV12-3/TRBV12-4|few
TGTGCCAGCAGTTTCCGTTATGATCAGCCCCAGCATTTT
CASSFRYDQPQHF
>TRBJ2-2|TRBD1|TRBV3-1/TRBV3-2|few
TGTGCCAGCAGCCATTCAACAGGGGTCAGGAACACCGGGGAGCTGTTTTTT
CASSHSTGVRNTGELFF
>TRBJ1-1|TRBD1|TRBV5-1|once
TGCGCCAGCAGCTCGGACGGACAGGGGAACACTGAAGCTTTCTTT
CASSSDGQGNTEAFF
>TRBJ1-5|TRBD1|TRBV24-1|-
TGTGCCACCAGACAATATTCCGGGACAGGATCTTTACATAGCAATCAGCCCCAGCATTTT
CATRQYSGTGSLHSNQPQHF
>TRBJ1-1|-|TRBV7-3|-
TGTGCCAGCAGCCTATTAGTGAACACTGAAGCTTTCTTT
CASSLLVNTEAFF
>TRBJ1-2|-|TRBV6-1|-
TGTGCCAGCAGTGATGGGCAGGGGCAATCTAACTATGGCTACACCTTC
CASSDGQGQSNYGYTF
>TRBJ1-2|TRBD1|TRBV18|-
TGTGCCAGCTCACCTGTCCCGGGACAGGGAACCTATGGCTACACCTTC
CASSPVPGQGTYGYTF
>TRBJ2-7|-|TRBV7-2|-
TGTGCCAGCTCCCCCCCAGGGCTCTACGAGCAGTACTTC
CASSPPGLYEQYF
>TRBJ2-3|-|TRBV3-1/TRBV3-2|few
TGTGCCAGCAGCCAAGAGGGCACGCAGTATTTT
CASSQEGTQYF
>TRBJ1-6|TRBD1|TRBV9|-
TGTGCCAGCAGCCAACAGGGGGCGAATTCACCCCTCCACTTT
CASSQQGANSPLHF
>TRBJ1-6|TRBD1|TRBV5-5|-
TGTGCCAGCAGCTTGCAAAAGACAGGGGATCGGTCACCCCTCCACTTT
CASSLQKTGDRSPLHF
>TRBJ1-5|-|TRBV11-2|few
TGTGCCAGCAGCCGGTGGAGCAATCAGCCCCAGCATTTT
CASSRWSNQPQHF
>TRBJ2-2|-|TRBV7-2|-
TGTGCCAGCAGCTTAGTCCAGGGGAACACCGGGGAGCTGTTTTTT
CASSLVQGNTGELFF
>TRBJ2-1|-|TRBV7-9|-
TGTGCCAGCAGCTCAGGACGGGGTGAGCAGTTCTTC
CASSSGRGEQFF
>TRBJ1-1|TRBD1|TRBV5-4|-
TGTGCCAGCAGCTTTGGGACAGGGGCCTCCACTGAAGCTTTCTTT
CASSFGTGASTEAFF
>TRBJ1-2|TRBD1|TRBV9|-
TGTGCCAGCAGCCCAAGACAGGGGGCAGTGGAGGGCTACACCTTC
CASSPRQGAVEGYTF
>TRBJ2-2|-|TRBV7-9|-
TGTGCCAGCAGCCCCCCCTCCAGTACCGGGGAGCTGTTTTTT
CASSPPSSTGELFF
>TRBJ1-3|-|TRBV25-1|-
TGTGCCAGCAGTGAAGGGAGCTCTGGAAACACCATATATTTT
CASSEGSSGNTIYF
>TRBJ2-7|-|TRBV18|-
TGTGCCAGCTCACCCTCAGGGTCCTACGAGCAGTACTTC
CASSPSGSYEQYF
>TRBJ1-5|TRBD1|TRBV2|-
TGTGCCAGCAGCGGGACAGGTCCTAGCAATCAGCCCCAGCATTTT
CASSGTGPSNQPQHF
>TRBJ1-4|-|TRBV10-1|once
TGCGCCAGCAGTGGGAGTACTAATGAAAAACTGTTTTTT
CASSGSTNEKLFF
>TRBJ2-1|-|TRBV6-5|many
TGTGCCAGCACCACCCGGGATTTACCTCGTCCCCTTATCTTC
CASTTRDLPRPLIF
>TRBJ2-3|TRBD2|TRBV5-1|-
TGCGCCAGCAGCTTACGACTAGCGGGGGGCGGCACAGATACGCAGTATTTT
CASSLRLAGGGTDTQYF
>TRBJ2-2|TRBD2|TRBV10-1|-
TGCGCCAGCAGCTTGGGACTAGCGGGGGGCACCGGGGAGCTGTTTTTT
CASSLGLAGGTGELFF
>TRBJ1-1|TRBD1|TRBV15|once
TGTGCCACCAGCAGTTACGGACAGGGGGACACTGAAGCTTTCTTT
CATSSYGQGDTEAFF
>TRBJ2-7|-|TRBV3-1/TRBV3-2|-
TGTGCCAGCAGCCGGTGGCCGTTCTACGAGCAGTACTTC
CASSRWPFYEQYF
>TRBJ1-5|TRBD1|TRBV2|-
TGTGCCAGCAGTCAAATGACAGGGGAAGTTCAGCCCCAGCATTTT
CASSQMTGEVQPQHF
>TRBJ1-3|-|TRBV5-4|-
TGTGCCAGCAGCTTGGACGGTGGAAACACCATATATTTT
CASSLDGGNTIYF
>TRBJ1-4|-|TRBV5-1|-
TGCGCCAGCAGCTTGGTTGGAGGGGCGAATGAAAAACTGTTTTTT
CASSLVGGANEKLFF
>TRBJ1-1|-|TRBV5-5|few
TGTGCCAGCAGCTGGGAGGTGGCGAACACTGAAGCTTTCTTT
CASSWEVANTEAFF
>TRBJ1-6|-|TRBV6-5|-
TGTGCCGGGGGGAGGAGCGATAATTCACCCCTCCACTTT
CAGGRSDNSPLHF
>TRBJ1-5|-|TRBV6-6|-
TGTGCCAGCAGTTTCGGGAGCCAGGAGGGTCAGCCCCAGCATTTT
CASSFGSQEGQPQHF
>TRBJ1-2|-|TRBV29-1|-
TGCAGCGTTGTGGATACGGGTCCAAACGGCTACACCTTC
CSVVDTGPNGYTF
>TRBJ2-7|-|TRBV3-1/TRBV3-2|-
TGTGCCAGCAGCCGCTCAAAGGGGCCCAGACCCCACGAGCAGTACTTC
CASSRSKGPRPHEQYF